What follows are 10 T cell receptor beta chains derived from one specimen sequenced in a study of control samples from healthy donors and cancer patients. TCRdb keeps only in-frame clones here, not all; method: immunoSEQ multiplex PCR. The sample lists over 120,000 clones, around 94% occurring once. The sample taken for sequencing was PBMCs. The receptors were sampled from a man aged 60 to 75 with colorectal cancer.

The sample holds one count of this clone. The chain carries TRBV24-1 and TRBJ2-7, with 9 positions matching TRBD2. The ends lost 2 bases at V and 6 bases at J; junction bases unmatched: 10. The CDR3 has 16 residues. Germline lookup yields CDR1 KGHDR and CDR2 SFDVKD. This chain's CDR3 is CATSDSGGGAIGEQYF. Written as DNA, the CDR3 is TGTGCCACCAGTGATTCCGGCGGGGGGGCTATAGGCGAGCAGTACTTC.

The chain is built from TRBV2 and TRBJ1-1, with D possibly matching TRBD1 (6 bases). The germline gives CDR1 SNHLY, CDR2 FYNNEI. The V and J ends lost 5 bases and 3 bases respectively, with 10 bases between them. The CDR3 totals 13 residues. The CDR3 region is CASSRDIDTEAFF. The CDR3 DNA reads as TGTGCCAGCAGTCGGGACATCGACACTGAAGCTTTCTTT.

This chain connects TRBV9 to TRBJ1-3, with 9 bases aligning to TRBD1. Trimming removed 4 bases from V and 1 base from J; junction bases left unmatched: 6. The CDR3 runs to 16 residues. Germline CDR1 SGDLS, CDR2 YYNGEE. CDR3 amino acids: CASSPGTGRSGNTIYF. CDR3 DNA: TGTGCCAGCAGCCCAGGGACAGGGCGGTCTGGAAACACCATATATTTT.

This chain joins TRBV9 and TRBJ1-6; no definite D call. Between the trimmed V and J ends, which lost 5 bases and 5 bases, there was a span of 11 bases. CDR3 length: 14 amino acids. Germline V lookup: CDR1 SGDLS, CDR2 YYNGEE. This chain's CDR3 is CASRSGTDNSPLHF. CDR3 nucleotide sequence: TGTGCCAGCAGATCGGGAACGGATAATTCACCCCTCCACTTT.

The chain couples TRBV7-9 to TRBJ2-3, with D perhaps TRBD2 (6 bases). The CDR3 has 15 residues. Germline CDR1 reads SEHNR; CDR2 reads FQNEAQ (reference sequence). With 3 bases removed from V and 7 bases from J, the gap between germline ends came to 17 bases. CDR3 loop: CASSFKASEQHTQYF. The CDR3 nucleotides read TGTGCCAGCAGCTTCAAGGCTAGCGAGCAGCATACGCAGTATTTT.

This sequence joins TRBV27 and TRBJ2-1, with TRBD1 matching 8 bases. Looked up from germline, CDR1 is MNHEY and CDR2 is SMNVEV (reference sequence). The length of the CDR3 is 16 residues. The J segment lost 3 bases and the V segment lost 5 bases, leaving 9 bases of the junction unmatched. The CDR3 nucleotides read TGTGCCAGCAGTGGTCAGCAGGGGGCCAGCTACAATGAGCAGTTCTTC. It codes for CASSGQQGASYNEQFF.

The rearrangement links TRBV6-6 to TRBJ2-3; 11 nucleotides match TRBD1. CDR1 is MNHNY and CDR2 is SVGAGI in the germline V gene (reference sequence). The CDR3 has 18 amino acids. V lost 5 bases, J lost 4 bases, and 14 bases stayed unmatched. This CDR3 reads CASSPTAVGQGVADTQYF. CDR3 DNA: TGTGCCAGCAGTCCAACCGCCGTGGGACAGGGGGTCGCAGATACGCAGTATTTT.

The V and J genes are TRBV11-2 and TRBJ1-6; a possible D gene is TRBD1 (6 bases). This CDR3 contains 17 residues. The germline CDR1 and CDR2 sequences are SGHAT and FQNNGV. V gave up 3 bases and J gave up 1 base, with 13 bases separating them. CDR3 sequence (DNA): TGTGCCAGCAGCTTTACAGGGTATTCGTCCTATAATTCACCCCTCCACTTT. Translating gives CASSFTGYSSYNSPLHF.

This chain joins TRBV5-1 and TRBJ2-3, with 8 bases aligning to TRBD1. Germline V CDR1 and CDR2: SGHRS, YFSETQ. Trimming removed 3 bases from V and 4 bases from J; junction bases left unmatched: 13. The length of the CDR3 is 17 residues. CDR3 loop: CASSWRSGQVSPDTQYF. DNA of the CDR3: TGCGCCAGCAGCTGGAGATCGGGACAGGTGAGCCCAGATACGCAGTATTTT.

J is TRBJ2-7 and V is TRBV18, with D possibly being TRBD2 (5 bases). The V gene lost 3 bases and the J gene lost 3 bases, with 21 bases spanning the gap. The CDR3 is 17 residues long. Germline-derived CDR1 and CDR2 are KGHSH and LQKENI. The CDR3 loop reads CASSPNPPGTPGYEQYF. In DNA form, the CDR3 reads TGTGCCAGCTCACCTAACCCCCCGGGAACCCCGGGCTACGAGCAGTACTTC.